These T cell receptor beta chains were read from a single sample in a study of blood T cell repertoires in COVID-19. TCRdb's table, derived via immunoSEQ multiplex PCR, lists solely in-frame clones and lacks some. Of more than 300,000 clones listed, around four fifths are singletons. Input material: peripheral blood. Receptor source: a woman between 50 and 59 years old with acute or convalescent COVID-19. CDR3s include the opening cysteine and the closing phenylalanine or tryptophan. A D gene is named only where the DNA matches it firmly. Some rows mark clone size as missing; the rest say once, few, many or name a class of expanded clone.

cdr3_aa cdr3_nt clone_size j_call v_call d_call
CASSLEGRRTEAFF TGTGCCAGCAGCTTAGAGGGAAGGAGGACTGAAGCTTTCTTT - TRBJ1-1 TRBV11-2 -
CASSLTSGGTDTQYF TGTGCCAGCAGCTTGACTAGCGGGGGGACAGATACGCAGTATTTT - TRBJ2-3 TRBV7-2 TRBD2
CASSLDREQFF TGTGCCAGCAGCTTGGATCGTGAGCAGTTCTTC - TRBJ2-1 TRBV5-6 -
CASSDGGTEAFF TGCGCCAGCAGCGACGGGGGAACTGAAGCTTTCTTT - TRBJ1-1 TRBV5-1 -
CASSFSAAGGRNTGELFF TGTGCCAGCAGCTTCTCGGCAGCGGGAGGGCGGAACACCGGGGAGCTGTTTTTT - TRBJ2-2 TRBV5-5 TRBD2
CASSVIQGAGDTQYF TGTGCCAGCAGCGTAATACAGGGGGCAGGAGATACGCAGTATTTT - TRBJ2-3 TRBV9 TRBD1
CASSSGLINEKLFF TGCGCCAGCAGCTCCGGACTAATTAATGAAAAACTGTTTTTT once TRBJ1-4 TRBV5-1 -
CASSQVPGPNYGYTF TGTGCCAGCAGCCAAGTACCAGGGCCTAACTATGGCTACACCTTC - TRBJ1-2 TRBV14 -
CASSLHVSTSGRDEQFF TGTGCCAGCAGCTTACACGTGTCGACTAGCGGGAGGGATGAGCAGTTCTTC - TRBJ2-1 TRBV7-9 TRBD2
CASKLAGDTDTQYF TGTGCCAGCAAACTAGCGGGGGACACAGATACGCAGTATTTT - TRBJ2-3 TRBV5-4 TRBD2
CASSQIGSLYNEQFF TGTGCCAGCAGCCAAATCGGGTCCCTCTACAATGAGCAGTTCTTC - TRBJ2-1 TRBV7-2 -
CASKKFGTEAFF TGCGCCAGCAAAAAATTCGGGACAGAAGCTTTCTTT - TRBJ1-1 TRBV5-1 -
CASSPRQIIYEQYF TGTGCCAGCAGCCCCCGACAGATCATATACGAGCAGTACTTC once TRBJ2-7 TRBV3-1/TRBV3-2 -
CASSFSSSTDTEAFF TGCGCCAGCAGCTTCTCTTCAAGCACGGACACTGAAGCTTTCTTT once TRBJ1-1 TRBV5-1 -
CSVGRTESNTEAFF TGCAGCGTTGGTAGGACAGAGTCGAACACTGAAGCTTTCTTT - TRBJ1-1 TRBV29-1 -
CASSLEGQGVSEQFF TGCGCCAGCAGCTTGGAGGGACAGGGGGTAAGTGAGCAGTTCTTC - TRBJ2-1 TRBV5-1 TRBD1
CASSWGLAADTQYF TGTGCCAGCAGCTGGGGACTAGCTGCCGATACGCAGTATTTT - TRBJ2-3 TRBV5-6 TRBD2
CASSQGLAGGNESYEQYF TGTGCCAGCAGCCAGGGGCTAGCGGGAGGAAACGAGTCCTACGAGCAGTACTTC once TRBJ2-7 TRBV3-1/TRBV3-2 TRBD2
CASSHLGQGAESYGYTF TGTGCCAGCAGCCACCTAGGACAGGGGGCGGAAAGCTATGGCTACACCTTC many TRBJ1-2 TRBV14 TRBD1
CAAWTGDYGYTF TGTGCCGCGTGGACAGGGGACTATGGCTACACCTTC - TRBJ1-2 TRBV6-5 TRBD1
CASSLEIAGVGRAYNEQFF TGTGCCAGCAGCTTAGAGATAGCGGGAGTAGGACGGGCCTACAATGAGCAGTTCTTC - TRBJ2-1 TRBV7-2 TRBD2
CAISQSGEAPRDTQYF TGTGCCATCAGTCAGTCCGGGGAAGCTCCTCGAGATACGCAGTATTTT - TRBJ2-3 TRBV10-3 -
CASSPTEGRDTQYF TGCGCCAGCAGCCCCACCGAGGGCAGAGATACGCAGTATTTT - TRBJ2-3 TRBV4-1 -
CASRTDFNEKLFF TGCGCCAGCAGGACTGATTTTAATGAAAAACTGTTTTTT once TRBJ1-4 TRBV5-1 -
CASSESGRGTEAFF TGCGCCAGCAGTGAGTCTGGTAGGGGAACTGAAGCTTTCTTT - TRBJ1-1 TRBV10-1 -
CATGSNQPQHF TGTGCCACCGGGAGCAATCAGCCCCAGCATTTT - TRBJ1-5 TRBV12-3/TRBV12-4 -